This note documents a single T cell receptor (beta chain) sequence. Its antigen is as yet unknown. This entry comes from a study of vaccination and CD4 T cells after COVID-19. Study-wide context: The post-COVID sampling time was a median approximately 3.5 months after diagnosis, ranging from 35 to 161. At days 161 to 241 and at day 14 post-vaccination, a few convalescent patients were sampled.

Time point given: late sampling 161 to 241 days after vaccination in a few convalescent patients. The treatment denotes: approximately nine-day PBMC culture with coronavirus spike peptide pools or control peptides (ViraFEST assay). V was cut by 0 bases and J by 7 bases, with 13 bases left in between. CDR1 and CDR2 (germline): DFQATT, SNEGSKA (reference sequence). This CDR3 has 14 amino acids. Sequencing of the DNA from cultured CD4+ T cells was carried out with the Oncomine TCR Beta short-read assay. TCRdb fed the PCR reads into MiXCR, producing one record per CDR3 protein. The sample carries 25,000 to 30,000 distinct CDR3 sequences, roughly 40% recorded once.

The sequences come from CD4+ T cells from blood, cultured in vitro, collected about 7 months after SARS-CoV-2 vaccination. This sequence originates from a human donor who had recovered from COVID-19. V usage is TRBV20-1 and J usage is TRBJ2-1; D call uncertain. The CDR3 loop is CSARDWRGRNEQFF. The CDR3 region has the DNA TGCAGTGCTAGAGATTGGCGAGGAAGGAATGAGCAGTTCTTC.